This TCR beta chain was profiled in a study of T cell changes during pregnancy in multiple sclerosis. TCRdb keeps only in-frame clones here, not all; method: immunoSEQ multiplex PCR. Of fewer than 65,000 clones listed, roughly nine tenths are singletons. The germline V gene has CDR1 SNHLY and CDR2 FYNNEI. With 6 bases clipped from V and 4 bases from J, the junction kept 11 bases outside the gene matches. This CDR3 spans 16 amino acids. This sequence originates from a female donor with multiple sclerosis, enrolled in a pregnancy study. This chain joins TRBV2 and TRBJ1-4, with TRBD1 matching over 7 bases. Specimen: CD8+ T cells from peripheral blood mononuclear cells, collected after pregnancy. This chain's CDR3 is CASRALGQLFNEKLFF. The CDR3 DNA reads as TGTGCCAGCAGGGCCTTGGGACAGCTTTTTAATGAAAAACTGTTTTTT.